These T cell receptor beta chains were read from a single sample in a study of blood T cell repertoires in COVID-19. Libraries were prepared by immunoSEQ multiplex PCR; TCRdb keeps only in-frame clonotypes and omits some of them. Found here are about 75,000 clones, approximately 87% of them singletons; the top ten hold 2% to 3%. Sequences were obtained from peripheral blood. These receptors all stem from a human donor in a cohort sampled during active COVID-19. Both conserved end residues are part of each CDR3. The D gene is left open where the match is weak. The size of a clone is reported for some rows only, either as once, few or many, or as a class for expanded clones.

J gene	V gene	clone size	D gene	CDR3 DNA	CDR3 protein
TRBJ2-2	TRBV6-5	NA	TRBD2	TGTGCCAGCAGTTACTCGAATTCGGGAGGAGCCGGGGAGCTGTTTTTT	CASSYSNSGGAGELFF
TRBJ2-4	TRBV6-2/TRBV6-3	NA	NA	TGTGCCAGCAGTTACCGGGAAGCCAAAAACATTCAGTACTTC	CASSYREAKNIQYF
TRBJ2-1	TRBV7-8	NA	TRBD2	TGTGCCAGCAGCTACAAGAGGCGGGAGGGCCTCAATGAGCAGTTCTTC	CASSYKRREGLNEQFF
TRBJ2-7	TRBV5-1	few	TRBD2	TGCGCCAGCAGCTTAAGCGGGGGGGTTGAAGAGCAGTACTTC	CASSLSGGVEEQYF
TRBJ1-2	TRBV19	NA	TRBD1	TGTGCCAGTAGTATCCCCCGGGACAGGGGAATGTATGGCTACACCTTC	CASSIPRDRGMYGYTF
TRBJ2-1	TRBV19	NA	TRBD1	TGTGCCAGTAGTAAGGGACAGGGTGTCGACAATGAGCAGTTCTTC	CASSKGQGVDNEQFF
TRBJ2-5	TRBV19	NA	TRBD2	TGTGCCAGTAGCTCCGGGACTAGCGATTGGGAGACCCAGTACTTC	CASSSGTSDWETQYF
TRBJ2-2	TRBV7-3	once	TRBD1	TGTGCCAGCAGCTTAATGGGAACAGGGGGCACCGGGGAGCTGTTTTTT	CASSLMGTGGTGELFF
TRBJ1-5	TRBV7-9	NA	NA	TGTGCCAGCAGCCGAAGCGGTAATCAGCCCCAGCATTTT	CASSRSGNQPQHF
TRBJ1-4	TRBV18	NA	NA	TGTGCCAGCTCACCAGGTCAAGGGGTTGTCGTGGAAAAACTGTTTTTT	CASSPGQGVVVEKLFF
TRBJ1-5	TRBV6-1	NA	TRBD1	TGTGCCAGCAGTGAACAGGGGGCTGGTAGTCAGCCCCAGCATTTT	CASSEQGAGSQPQHF
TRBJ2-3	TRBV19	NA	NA	TGTGCCAGTATGCAGGGGTTGGATACGCAGTATTTT	CASMQGLDTQYF
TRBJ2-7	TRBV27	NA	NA	TGTGCCAGCAGTTTCCTACCGGGACACTACGAGCAGTACTTC	CASSFLPGHYEQYF
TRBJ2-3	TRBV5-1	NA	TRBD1	TGCGCCAGCAGCTTGGGTGACAGGGGGTCCGCAGATACGCAGTATTTT	CASSLGDRGSADTQYF
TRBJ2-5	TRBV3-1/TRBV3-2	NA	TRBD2	TGTGCCAGCAGCCCTAGCGGGGGGGCGCGGGAGACCCAGTACTTC	CASSPSGGARETQYF
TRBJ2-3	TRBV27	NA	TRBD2	TGTGCCAGCAGTTTATCGAGGTCTAGCGGTTTGAGAGATACGCAGTATTTT	CASSLSRSSGLRDTQYF
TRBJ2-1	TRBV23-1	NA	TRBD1	TGCGCCAGCAGTCGCGACAGGGGGGGCAATGAGCAGTTCTTC	CASSRDRGGNEQFF
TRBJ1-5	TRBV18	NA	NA	TGTGCCAGCTCTCAGAACAGGGAACACTACAATCAGCCCCAGCATTTT	CASSQNREHYNQPQHF
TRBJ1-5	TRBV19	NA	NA	TGTGCCAGTAGTACTCATGCCTACAGGGCGGGAGGCAATCAGCCCCAGCATTTT	CASSTHAYRAGGNQPQHF
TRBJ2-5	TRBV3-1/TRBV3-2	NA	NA	TGTGCCAGCAGCCAAGATGCCAGGTCCTGGGAGACCCAGTACTTC	CASSQDARSWETQYF
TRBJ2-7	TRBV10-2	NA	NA	TGCGCCAGCAGTGAGAGGTCTCCCAGGGGTTACGAGCAGTACTTC	CASSERSPRGYEQYF
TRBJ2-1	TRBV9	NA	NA	TGTGCCAGCAGCGTAGCTTCGACTAGGCCAAACAATGAGCAGTTCTTC	CASSVASTRPNNEQFF
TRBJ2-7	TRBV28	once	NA	TGTGCCAGCAGTTTTCGGGGGGCGAAAGCCTACGAGCAGTACTTC	CASSFRGAKAYEQYF
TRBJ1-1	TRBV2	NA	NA	TGTGCCAGCAACGGGGAAATGAACACTGAAGCTTTCTTT	CASNGEMNTEAFF
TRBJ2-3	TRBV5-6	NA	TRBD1	TGTGCCAGCAGCTTATGGCTGGGGAAGGACAGGGCCACGTATACGCAGTATTTT	CASSLWLGKDRATYTQYF
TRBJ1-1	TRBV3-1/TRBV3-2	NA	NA	TGTGCCAGCAGCGCTGGGGCGGCCACTGAAGCTTTCTTT	CASSAGAATEAFF
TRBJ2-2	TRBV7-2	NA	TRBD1	TGTGCCAGCAGCTTAACGGGACAGGGGGCCCTGGGGGAGCTGTTTTTT	CASSLTGQGALGELFF
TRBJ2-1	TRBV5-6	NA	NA	TGTGCCAGCAGCCTCAGGGGACCCGTATACAATGAGCAGTTCTTC	CASSLRGPVYNEQFF
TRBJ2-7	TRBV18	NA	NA	TGTGCCAGCTCACCGGTGGTTGGCAACGAGCAGTACTTC	CASSPVVGNEQYF
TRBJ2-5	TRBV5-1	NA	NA	TGCGCCAGCGGGACTCAGGAAGAGACCCAGTACTTC	CASGTQEETQYF
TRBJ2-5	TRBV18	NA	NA	TGTGCCAGCTCACTCGCACTGGAGTCACGGGAGACCCAGTACTTC	CASSLALESRETQYF
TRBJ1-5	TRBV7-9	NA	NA	TGTGCCAGCAGCTCCGCAGGGGCGGGCAATCAGCCCCAGCATTTT	CASSSAGAGNQPQHF
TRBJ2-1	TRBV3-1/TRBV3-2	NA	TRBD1	TGTGCCAGCAGCCAAGAAGGGACAGGGTTTCATGGAAGCTCCTACAATGAGCAGTTCTTC	CASSQEGTGFHGSSYNEQFF
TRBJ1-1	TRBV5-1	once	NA	TGCGCCAGCAGCTTGGCGGCAGGAATGAACACTGAAGCTTTCTTT	CASSLAAGMNTEAFF
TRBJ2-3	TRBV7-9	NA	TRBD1	TGTGCCAGCAGCTTAGACGGACAGGGGGCTGCAGATACGCAGTATTTT	CASSLDGQGAADTQYF
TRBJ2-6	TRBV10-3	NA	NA	TGTGCCATCAGCCCTCAGATAGGGGCCAACGTCCTGACTTTC	CAISPQIGANVLTF
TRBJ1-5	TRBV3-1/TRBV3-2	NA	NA	TGTGCCAGCAGCCAAGCTTCGGGTCAGCCCCAGCATTTT	CASSQASGQPQHF
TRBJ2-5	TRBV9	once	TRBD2	TGTGCCAGCAGCTTTAGCGGGGGGGCCTCAGAGACCCAGTACTTC	CASSFSGGASETQYF
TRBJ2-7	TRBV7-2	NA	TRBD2	TGTGCCGTGCGGGGGGGGCCATCCTACGAGCAGTACTTC	CAVRGGPSYEQYF
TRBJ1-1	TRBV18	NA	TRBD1	TGTGCCAGCTCAACAACAGGGGGCCTTTCTGGGAACACTGAAGCTTTCTTT	CASSTTGGLSGNTEAFF
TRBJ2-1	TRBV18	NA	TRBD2	TGTGCCAGCTCACCACCTAGCGGGAGAGGCAATGAGCAGTTCTTC	CASSPPSGRGNEQFF
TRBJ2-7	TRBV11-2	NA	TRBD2	TGTGCCAGCAGCTTAAAAACTAGCGGCTTTTCACCCTACGAGCAGTACTTC	CASSLKTSGFSPYEQYF
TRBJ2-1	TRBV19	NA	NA	TGTGCCAGTAGTAGGACAGTTTTGAGATCCTACAATGAGCAGTTCTTC	CASSRTVLRSYNEQFF
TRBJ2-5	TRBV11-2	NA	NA	TGTGCCAGCAGCCCCGTCCAGGGTCCCGGGACCCAGTACTTC	CASSPVQGPGTQYF
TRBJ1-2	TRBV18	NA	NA	TGTGCCAGCTCACCTACGACAGGCTGGGCCTATGGCTACACCTTC	CASSPTTGWAYGYTF
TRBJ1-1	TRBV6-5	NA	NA	TGTGCCAGCAGTCCTCGACAGGCGGACACTGAAGCTTTCTTT	CASSPRQADTEAFF
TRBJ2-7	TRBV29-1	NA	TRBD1	TGCAGCGTTGAATTCCTCCAGGGGGCCTACGAGCAGTACTTC	CSVEFLQGAYEQYF
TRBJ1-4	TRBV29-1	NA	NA	TGCAGCGCCACAGGGCTTGCAACTAATGAAAAACTGTTTTTT	CSATGLATNEKLFF
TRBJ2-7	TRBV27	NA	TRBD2	TGTGCCAGCAGGCTAGCGGGGGAGGTACTTTCCTACGAGCAGTACTTC	CASRLAGEVLSYEQYF
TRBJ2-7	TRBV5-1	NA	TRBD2	TGCGCCAGCAGGCCCCTGGGGATAGGGAGGGGCGGGGAGCAGTACTTC	CASRPLGIGRGGEQYF
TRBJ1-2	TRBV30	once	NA	TGTGCCTGGGTCATACGGGCAGGGGCTAAGGGGGGCTACACCTTC	CAWVIRAGAKGGYTF
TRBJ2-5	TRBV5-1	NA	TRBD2	TGCGCCAGCAGCCCCGGGACTAGCGGGGTCGAGACCCAGTACTTC	CASSPGTSGVETQYF
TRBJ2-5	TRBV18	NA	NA	TGTGCCAGCTCACCGGGCAGAGAGACCCAGTACTTC	CASSPGRETQYF
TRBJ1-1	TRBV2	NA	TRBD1	TGTGCCAGCAGTGAAGGGGGACAGGGGGGGATGAACACTGAAGCTTTCTTT	CASSEGGQGGMNTEAFF
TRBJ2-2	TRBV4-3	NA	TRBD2	TGCGCCAGCAGCCACGCACTTACTAGCGGGACGGGCACCGGGGAGCTGTTTTTT	CASSHALTSGTGTGELFF
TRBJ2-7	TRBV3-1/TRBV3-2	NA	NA	TGTGCCAGCAGCCCCTCGGCGGACGAGCAGTACTTC	CASSPSADEQYF
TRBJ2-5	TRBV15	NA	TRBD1	TGTGCCACCAGCAGAGATAAAGGGACAGCACAAGAGACCCAGTACTTC	CATSRDKGTAQETQYF
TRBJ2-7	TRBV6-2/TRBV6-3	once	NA	TGTGCCAGCAGTCCGACTAATTACGAGCAGTACTTC	CASSPTNYEQYF
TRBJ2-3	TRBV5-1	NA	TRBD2	TGCGCCAGCAGCTTGTTAGCGGGGATCACAGATACGCAGTATTTT	CASSLLAGITDTQYF